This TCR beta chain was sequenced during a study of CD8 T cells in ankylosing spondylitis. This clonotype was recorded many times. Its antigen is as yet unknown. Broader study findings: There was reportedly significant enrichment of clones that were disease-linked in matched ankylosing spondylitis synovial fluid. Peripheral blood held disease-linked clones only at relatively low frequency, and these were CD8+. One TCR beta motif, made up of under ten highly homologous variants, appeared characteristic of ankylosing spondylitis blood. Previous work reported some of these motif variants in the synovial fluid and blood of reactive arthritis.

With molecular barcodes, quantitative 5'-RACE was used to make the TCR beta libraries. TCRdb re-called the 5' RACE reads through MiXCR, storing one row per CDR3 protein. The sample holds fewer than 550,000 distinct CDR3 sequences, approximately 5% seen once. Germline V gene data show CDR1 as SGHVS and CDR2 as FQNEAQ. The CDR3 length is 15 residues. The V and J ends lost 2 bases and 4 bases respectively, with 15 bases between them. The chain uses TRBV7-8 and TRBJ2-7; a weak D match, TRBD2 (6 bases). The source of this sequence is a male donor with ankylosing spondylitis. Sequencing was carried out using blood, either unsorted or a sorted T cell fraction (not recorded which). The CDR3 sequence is CASSLLGGKTYEQYF. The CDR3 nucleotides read TGTGCCAGCAGCTTATTGGGCGGGAAAACTTACGAGCAGTACTTC. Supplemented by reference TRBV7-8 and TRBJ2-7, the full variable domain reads GAGVSQSPRYKVAKRGQDVALRCDPISGHVSLFWYQQALGQGPEFLTYFQNEAQLDKSGLPSDRFFAERPEGSVSTLKIQRTQQEDSAVYLCASSLLGGKTYEQYFGPGTRLTVT.